This record concerns one T cell receptor (beta chain) sequence. The source of the sample is a study of Ad26.COV2.S vaccination and SARS-CoV-2 variants. Profiled with immunoSEQ multiplex PCR; TCRdb holds only in-frame clones, not every one. Of more than 85,000 clones in the sample, 60% to 85% were seen once. The TCR comes from a human donor who had recovered from COVID-19. Sequences were derived from peripheral blood, sampled after recovery from COVID-19.

CDR3: CATRPGELGGTQYF. The CDR3 DNA follows: TGTGCCACCCGCCCGGGGGAACTCGGGGGTACGCAGTATTTT. The chain has TRBV2 and TRBJ2-3; D is possibly TRBD2 (6 bases). Trimming removed 10 bases at V and 8 bases at J, with 22 bases between. The CDR3 contains 14 residues. From germline, CDR1 is SNHLY and CDR2 FYNNEI.